These T cell receptor beta chains were read from a single sample in a study of cytomegalovirus exposure and HLA in healthy donors. The assay was immunoSEQ multiplex PCR, and TCRdb's table has in-frame clones only and misses some. The repertoire holds roughly 200,000 clones, with roughly 80% as singletons. The specimen sequenced was PBMCs. Receptor source: a woman younger than 35 in good health and CMV-seronegative. The CDR3 runs from the conserved cysteine through the conserved F or W. A D gene is named only where the DNA matches it firmly. Clone size is shown for a subset of rows, as once, few, many or a class of expanded clone.

>.|TRBD1|TRBJ2-2|TRBV4-1
CASSLQFPGTGDTGELFF
TGCGCCAGCAGCCTCCAATTCCCCGGGACAGGGGACACCGGGGAGCTGTTTTTT
>.|.|TRBJ1-6|TRBV6-5
CASRQGATGVSPLHF
TGTGCCAGCAGACAAGGAGCTACGGGGGTTTCACCCCTCCACTTT
>.|.|TRBJ1-5|TRBV9
CASSVDEGHQPQHF
TGTGCCAGCAGCGTAGATGAGGGTCACCAGCCCCAGCATTTT
>few|TRBD1|TRBJ1-2|TRBV6-1
CASSPGQGNYGYTF
TGTGCCAGCAGTCCGGGACAGGGGAACTATGGCTACACCTTC
>.|.|TRBJ2-5|TRBV20-1
CSALLKETQYF
TGCAGTGCCCTACTTAAAGAGACCCAGTACTTC
>.|.|TRBJ2-7|TRBV5-4
CASSLKKRLGPSSYEQYF
TGTGCCAGCAGCTTGAAAAAGCGCTTGGGGCCCTCCTCCTACGAGCAGTACTTC
>.|TRBD1|TRBJ1-5|TRBV2
CASSEAYTGVRHF
TGTGCCAGCAGTGAAGCCTATACAGGGGTTCGGCATTTT
>.|TRBD2|TRBJ2-1|TRBV5-1
CASSSGLAGGPGNEQFF
TGCGCCAGCAGCTCGGGACTAGCGGGAGGGCCGGGTAATGAGCAGTTCTTC
>.|TRBD1|TRBJ2-7|TRBV18
CASSPLGQGKGEQYF
TGTGCCAGCTCACCATTGGGACAGGGGAAGGGGGAGCAGTACTTC
>.|.|TRBJ2-7|TRBV5-4
CASSLSAGREQYF
TGTGCCAGCAGCTTGTCGGCAGGCCGCGAGCAGTACTTC
>once|TRBD1|TRBJ1-2|TRBV4-1
CASSPQLDRAIRGYTF
TGCGCCAGCAGCCCACAACTCGACAGGGCAATTAGAGGCTACACCTTC
>.|TRBD1|TRBJ1-1|TRBV27
CASSFRGRGTEAFF
TGTGCCAGCAGTTTTAGGGGGCGAGGCACTGAAGCTTTCTTT
>.|TRBD2|TRBJ2-3|TRBV2
CASSEALGEVAGESDTQYF
TGTGCCAGCAGTGAAGCTTTGGGGGAGGTAGCGGGGGAATCAGATACGCAGTATTTT
>.|TRBD1|TRBJ2-5|TRBV29-1
CSVATTGIQETQYF
TGCAGCGTTGCAACGACAGGGATCCAAGAGACCCAGTACTTC
>few|TRBD2|TRBJ2-1|TRBV5-1
CASSPDSGRRSIF
TGCGCCAGCAGCCCTGATAGCGGGAGAAGGTCGATCTTC
>once|TRBD1|TRBJ2-1|TRBV18
CASSVDEGQGYNEQFF
TGTGCCAGCTCGGTTGATGAGGGACAGGGCTACAATGAGCAGTTCTTC
>.|.|TRBJ2-1|TRBV14
CASSQDHEANEQFF
TGTGCCAGCAGCCAAGATCATGAGGCCAATGAGCAGTTCTTC
>.|.|TRBJ1-2|TRBV7-5
CARSLESGVGGYTF
TGTGCCAGAAGCTTAGAGAGCGGGGTTGGTGGCTACACCTTC
>.|TRBD2|TRBJ2-3|TRBV27
CASSFFSGGSTDTQYF
TGTGCCAGCAGTTTTTTTAGCGGGGGTAGCACAGATACGCAGTATTTT
>.|TRBD2|TRBJ2-2|TRBV11-2
CASSLSGRALVGELFF
TGTGCCAGCAGCTTAAGCGGGAGGGCCTTGGTCGGGGAGCTGTTTTTT
>.|.|TRBJ2-3|TRBV4-3
CASSQDHRTLAISTDTQYF
TGCGCCAGCAGCCAAGACCACCGGACTCTAGCGATAAGCACAGATACGCAGTATTTT
>.|TRBD1|TRBJ1-1|TRBV28
CASRETGGTTEAFF
TGTGCCAGCAGAGAGACAGGGGGAACCACTGAAGCTTTCTTT
>.|TRBD1|TRBJ2-1|TRBV13
CASSLGGRGLDNEQFF
TGTGCCAGCAGCTTAGGAGGCAGGGGGCTCGACAATGAGCAGTTCTTC
>few|.|TRBJ2-5|TRBV11-2
CASSLDQGETQYF
TGTGCCAGCAGCCTAGATCAGGGAGAGACCCAGTACTTC
>few|TRBD1|TRBJ1-2|TRBV7-9
CSSSLIPEKTGSGYTF
TGTTCCAGCAGCTTAATCCCCGAAAAGACAGGGAGCGGCTACACCTTC
>.|.|TRBJ1-5|TRBV6-5
CASSLQGNQPQHF
TGTGCCAGCAGTTTGCAGGGCAATCAGCCCCAGCATTTT
>.|.|TRBJ2-1|TRBV19
CASSSQGSAYNEQFF
TGTGCCAGTAGTTCGCAGGGGTCTGCCTACAATGAGCAGTTCTTC
>.|TRBD2|TRBJ2-4|TRBV11-2
CASSPSGRGGALTKNIQYF
TGTGCCAGCAGCCCATCAGGTCGGGGGGGGGCCCTTACCAAAAACATTCAGTACTTC
>.|TRBD2|TRBJ2-3|TRBV18
CASSPLASGSTDTQYF
TGTGCCAGCTCACCACTTGCTAGCGGGAGCACAGATACGCAGTATTTT
>.|TRBD2|TRBJ2-1|TRBV6-5
CASRPGLAENNEQFF
TGTGCCAGCAGACCCGGACTAGCGGAGAACAATGAGCAGTTCTTC
>.|.|TRBJ2-7|TRBV10-2
CATGGGETYEQYF
TGCGCCACCGGAGGGGGGGAGACCTACGAGCAGTACTTC
>.|TRBD1|TRBJ1-3|TRBV5-3
CARSLDTWDRGLSTIYF
TGTGCCAGAAGCTTGGACACCTGGGACAGGGGGTTGAGCACCATATATTTT
>.|.|TRBJ2-4|TRBV19
CASRRENIQYF
TGTGCCAGTAGGAGGGAAAACATTCAGTACTTC
>.|.|TRBJ1-4|TRBV15
CATSRDLATNEKLFF
TGTGCCACCAGCAGAGATCTAGCAACTAATGAAAAACTGTTTTTT
>.|TRBD1|TRBJ1-4|TRBV27
CASRQGIANEKLFF
TGTGCCAGCAGACAGGGGATCGCTAATGAAAAACTGTTTTTT
>few|TRBD2|TRBJ2-1|TRBV2
CASATSGRAEWNNEQFF
TGTGCCAGCGCTACTAGCGGGAGGGCCGAGTGGAACAATGAGCAGTTCTTC
>once|TRBD2|TRBJ2-5|TRBV9
CASSVDRGGVQETQYF
TGTGCCAGCAGCGTAGATCGGGGGGGTGTACAAGAGACCCAGTACTTC
>.|TRBD2|TRBJ2-3|TRBV11-3
CASSRTSGRADTQYF
TGTGCCAGCAGCCGAACGAGCGGGAGGGCGGATACGCAGTATTTT
>.|.|TRBJ1-2|TRBV28
CASSLTRDYGYTF
TGTGCCAGCAGTTTGACCCGGGACTATGGCTACACCTTC
>.|TRBD2|TRBJ2-3|TRBV7-9
CASSLVLAADTQYF
TGTGCCAGCAGCTTAGTACTAGCGGCAGATACGCAGTATTTT
>.|TRBD1|TRBJ2-4|TRBV19
CASRGQSGNIQYF
TGTGCCAGTAGGGGACAGTCAGGGAACATTCAGTACTTC
>.|TRBD1|TRBJ1-2|TRBV6-1
CASSDFTGQSNYGYTF
TGTGCCAGCAGTGATTTTACGGGACAGAGTAACTATGGCTACACCTTC
>once|TRBD2|TRBJ2-1|TRBV5-4
CASSSPPGRGSVNEQFF
TGTGCCAGCAGCTCCCCCCCCGGGAGGGGGTCCGTAAATGAGCAGTTCTTC
>.|.|TRBJ2-1|TRBV7-2
CASSFYLAGRGNEQFF
TGTGCCAGCAGCTTCTATCTGGCGGGGAGAGGCAATGAGCAGTTCTTC
>.|TRBD1|TRBJ1-1|TRBV5-4
CASSTQDRGFGNTEAFF
TGTGCCAGCAGCACCCAGGACAGGGGGTTCGGGAACACTGAAGCTTTCTTT
>once|TRBD2|TRBJ2-1|TRBV7-2
CASSLATGTSFDEQFF
TGTGCCAGCAGCTTAGCCACCGGGACTAGCTTCGATGAGCAGTTCTTC
>.|.|TRBJ1-1|TRBV7-9
CASSLAGPGDTEAFF
TGTGCCAGCAGCTTAGCGGGGCCGGGGGACACTGAAGCTTTCTTT
>.|TRBD1|TRBJ1-1|TRBV28
CASRWTPGQVLNTEAFF
TGTGCCAGCAGGTGGACCCCGGGACAGGTCCTGAACACTGAAGCTTTCTTT
>.|TRBD1|TRBJ2-7|TRBV27
CASSLSGQGGCEQYF
TGTGCCAGCAGTTTATCCGGACAGGGAGGATGCGAGCAGTACTTC
>.|TRBD1|TRBJ1-5|TRBV28
CASSRTGLRQPQHF
TGTGCCAGCAGTCGGACAGGGTTAAGGCAGCCCCAGCATTTT